Below are 16 T cell receptor beta chains sequenced from a single sample in a study of control samples from healthy donors and cancer patients. Sequenced by immunoSEQ multiplex PCR; TCRdb stores in-frame clones only, minus some. This table has approximately 100,000 clones, roughly nine tenths appearing once. Sequenced: blood. The receptors originated from a man aged 25 to 40 in good health.

The J gene is TRBJ1-3, the V gene TRBV9, with D possibly being TRBD1 (6 bases). This CDR3 has 15 residues. Germline V gene data show CDR1 as SGDLS and CDR2 as YYNGEE. V was cut by 3 bases and J by 0 bases, with 10 bases left in between. The CDR3 nucleotides read TGTGCCAGCAGCGGAACAGGGAACTCTGGAAACACCATATATTTT. Its protein product is CASSGTGNSGNTIYF.

The gene calls are TRBV18 and TRBJ2-5; weak D call: TRBD1 (6 bases). This CDR3 contains 14 residues. CDR1 is KGHSH and CDR2 is LQKENI in the germline V gene. The V and J ends lost 4 bases and 5 bases respectively, with 14 bases between them. CDR3 region: CASSLYRVGETQYF. The CDR3 region has the DNA TGTGCCAGCTCACTCTACAGGGTTGGGGAGACCCAGTACTTC.

The chain combines TRBV30 with TRBJ1-4; D is undetermined. CDR3 length: 14 amino acids. The germline V gene has CDR1 GTSNPN and CDR2 SVGIG (reference sequence). V dropped 2 bases and J dropped 5 bases, with 12 bases sitting between them. The CDR3 sequence: CAWSNGLGNEKLFF. In nucleotides, the CDR3 is TGTGCCTGGAGTAACGGGTTAGGGAATGAAAAACTGTTTTTT.

The chain carries TRBV27 and TRBJ2-6; D call uncertain. This CDR3 is built from 15 residues. Deletions cut 2 bases from V and 0 bases from J, with 5 bases between. The germline gives CDR1 MNHEY, CDR2 SMNVEV (reference sequence). CDR3 DNA: TGTGCCAGCAGTTTAGACCCCTCTGGGGCCAACGTCCTGACTTTC. Its protein is CASSLDPSGANVLTF.

The genes are TRBV27 and TRBJ1-5, with 11 positions matching TRBD1. The germline V gene has CDR1 MNHEY and CDR2 SMNVEV (reference sequence). V lost 8 bases and J lost 6; bases outside the gene matches: 18. The CDR3 has 18 residues. CDR3 loop: CASAHAGQGALLSQPQHF. As DNA, the CDR3 is TGTGCCAGCGCCCATGCCGGACAGGGGGCGCTTCTTTCTCAGCCCCAGCATTTT.

This chain joins TRBV30 and TRBJ2-3; perhaps D is TRBD1 or TRBD2 (5 bases each). The CDR3 loop spans 13 amino acids. Trimming pared 1 base from V and 5 bases from J, leaving 10 bases between. In germline, CDR1 is GTSNPN, CDR2 SVGIG (reference sequence). CDR3 protein: CAWSGGMGDTQYF. In DNA, the CDR3 is TGTGCCTGGAGTGGGGGGATGGGAGATACGCAGTATTTT.

V gene TRBV10-3 combines with J gene TRBJ2-6; no firm D call. The CDR3 is 13 residues long. Looked up from germline, CDR1 is ENHRY and CDR2 is SYGVKD. The CDR3: CATARSGANVLTF. The CDR3 DNA sequence: TGTGCTACGGCTCGATCTGGGGCCAACGTCCTGACTTTC.

This chain uses TRBV27 with TRBJ1-1; 9 bases match TRBD1. Germline assignment: CDR1 MNHEY and CDR2 SMNVEV (reference sequence). After removal of 5 bases from V and 7 bases from J, the junction contained 11 bases not matched to a gene. The CDR3 totals 15 residues. The CDR3 DNA reads TGTGCCAGCAGTCACGGCGGGACAGGGCGTCGTGAAGCTTTCTTT. Protein sequence: CASSHGGTGRREAFF.

With regard to this clone: The sample holds other DNA sequences that translate to the same CDR3. The V and J genes are TRBV24-1 and TRBJ1-2; 7 nucleotides align to TRBD1. CDR1 and CDR2 (germline): KGHDR, SFDVKD. V trimming: 3 bases; J trimming: 2 bases; junction bases outside the gene matches: 2. This CDR3 is built from 14 residues. The CDR3 is CATSDLTGNYGYTF. CDR3 DNA sequence: TGTGCCACCAGTGATCTGACAGGGAACTATGGCTACACCTTC.

This clone occurred a few times. This sequence joins TRBV4-1 and TRBJ2-2; D might be TRBD1 (6 bases). CDR1 and CDR2 (germline): MGHRA, YSYEKL. V lost 4 bases and J 0 bases, leaving 15 bases between the germline ends. The CDR3 is made up of 17 amino acids. Here the CDR3 DNA reads TGCGCCAGCAGCCGGAGAGGGGACACGGCGAACACCGGGGAGCTGTTTTTT. Its protein product is CASSRRGDTANTGELFF.

The CDR3 loop reads CASSDRTGPNYGYTF. The CDR3, as DNA: TGTGCCAGCAGCGACCGGACAGGACCAAACTATGGCTACACCTTC. The V and J genes are TRBV9 and TRBJ1-2, with TRBD1 identical over 7 bases. V dropped 3 bases and J dropped 2; count of bases not matched to a gene: 7. Germline loops: CDR1 SGDLS, CDR2 YYNGEE. CDR3 size: 15 residues.

The CDR3 bases are TGTGCCAGCAGGTTTTTTGGGACTAGCGGTTCCGGGGAGCTGTTTTTT. This sequence encodes CASRFFGTSGSGELFF. The chain uses TRBV7-2 and TRBJ2-2, with 11 bases identical to TRBD2. With 6 bases clipped from V and 6 bases from J, the junction kept 9 bases outside the gene matches. Looked up from germline, CDR1 is SGHTA and CDR2 is FQGNSA. This CDR3 is 16 amino acids long.

J is TRBJ2-7 and V is TRBV2, with D possibly being TRBD1 (5 bases). Trimming took off 3 bases at V and 3 bases at J, with 15 bases between the two ends. The germline V gene encodes CDR1 SNHLY and CDR2 FYNNEI. The CDR3 consists of 15 residues. CDR3 sequence reads: CASSEGPLSRYEQYV. In DNA form, the CDR3 reads TGTGCCAGCAGTGAGGGGCCCCTTTCTCGCTACGAGCAGTACGTC.

This clone was counted a single time. This chain joins TRBV5-8 and TRBJ2-1; D possibly corresponds to TRBD1 (5 bases). Trimming took off 4 bases at V and 10 bases at J, with 6 bases between the two ends. Germline values: CDR1 SGHTS, CDR2 YDEGEE. The CDR3 contains 10 residues. CDR3 nucleotides: TGTGCCAGCAGCGGGGCAGAGCAGTTCTTC. As protein: CASSGAEQFF.

The rearrangement uses TRBV5-1 and TRBJ2-3; possible D gene TRBD1, 6 bases. The CDR3 runs 13 residues. CDR1 is SGHRS, CDR2 YFSETQ, per germline. With 2 bases removed from V and 6 bases from J, the gap between germline ends came to 10 bases. In DNA, the CDR3 is TGCGCCAGCAGCTTCCCAGGGGAGGATACGCAGTATTTT. Its translation is CASSFPGEDTQYF.

CDR3 bases: TGTGCCAGCGGGGGACAGAGAAACACTGAAGCTTTCTTT. Its translation: CASGGQRNTEAFF. The chain couples TRBV6-5 to TRBJ1-1; 7 positions match TRBD1. The germline gives CDR1 MNHEY, CDR2 SVGAGI. The CDR3 consists of 13 residues. Losses at the gene ends were 8 bases for V and 2 bases for J; bases not matched to a gene: 5.